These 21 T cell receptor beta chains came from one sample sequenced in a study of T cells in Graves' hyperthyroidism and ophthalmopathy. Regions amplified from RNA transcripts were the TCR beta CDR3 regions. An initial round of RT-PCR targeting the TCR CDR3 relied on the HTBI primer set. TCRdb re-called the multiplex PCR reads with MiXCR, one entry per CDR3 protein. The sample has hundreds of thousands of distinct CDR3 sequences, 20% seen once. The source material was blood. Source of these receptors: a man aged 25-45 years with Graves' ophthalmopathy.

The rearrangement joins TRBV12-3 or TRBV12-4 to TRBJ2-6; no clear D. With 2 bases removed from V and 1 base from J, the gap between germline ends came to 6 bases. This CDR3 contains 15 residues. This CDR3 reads CASSLWLSGANVLTF. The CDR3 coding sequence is TGTGCCAGCAGTTTATGGCTATCTGGGGCCAACGTCCTGACTTTC.

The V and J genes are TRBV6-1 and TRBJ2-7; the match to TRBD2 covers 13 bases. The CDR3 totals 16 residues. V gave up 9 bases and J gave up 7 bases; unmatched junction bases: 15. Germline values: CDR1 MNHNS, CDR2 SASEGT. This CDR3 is CARRTGTSGRAGEQYF. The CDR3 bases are TGTGCCAGACGGACAGGAACTAGCGGGAGGGCCGGGGAGCAGTACTTC.

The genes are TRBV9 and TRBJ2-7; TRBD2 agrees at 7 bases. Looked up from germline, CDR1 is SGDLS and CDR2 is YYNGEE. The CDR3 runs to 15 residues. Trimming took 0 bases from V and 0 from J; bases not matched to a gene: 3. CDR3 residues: CASSVAGGSSYEQYF. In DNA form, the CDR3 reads TGTGCCAGCAGCGTAGCGGGGGGTTCCTCCTACGAGCAGTACTTC.

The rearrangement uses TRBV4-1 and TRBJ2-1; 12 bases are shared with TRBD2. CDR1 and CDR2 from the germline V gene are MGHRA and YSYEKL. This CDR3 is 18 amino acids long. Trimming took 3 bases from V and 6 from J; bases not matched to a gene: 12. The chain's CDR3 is CASSQSSGRAPGVNEQFF. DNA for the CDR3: TGCGCCAGCAGCCAGTCTAGCGGGAGGGCCCCAGGAGTCAATGAGCAGTTCTTC.

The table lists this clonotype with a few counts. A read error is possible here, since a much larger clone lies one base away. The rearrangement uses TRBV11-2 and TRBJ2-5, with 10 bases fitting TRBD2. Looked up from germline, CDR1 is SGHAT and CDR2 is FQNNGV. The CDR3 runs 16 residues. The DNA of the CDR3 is TGTGTCAGCAGCCTAATGGGACTAGCGCTGGAAGAGACCCAGTACTTC. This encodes CVSSLMGLALEETQYF.

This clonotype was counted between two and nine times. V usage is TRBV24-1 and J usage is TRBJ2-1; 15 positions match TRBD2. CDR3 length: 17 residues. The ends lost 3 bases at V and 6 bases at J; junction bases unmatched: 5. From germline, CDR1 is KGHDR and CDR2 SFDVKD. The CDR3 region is CATSDGTSGRSRNEQFF. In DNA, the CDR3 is TGTGCCACCAGTGATGGGACTAGCGGGAGGTCCCGCAATGAGCAGTTCTTC.

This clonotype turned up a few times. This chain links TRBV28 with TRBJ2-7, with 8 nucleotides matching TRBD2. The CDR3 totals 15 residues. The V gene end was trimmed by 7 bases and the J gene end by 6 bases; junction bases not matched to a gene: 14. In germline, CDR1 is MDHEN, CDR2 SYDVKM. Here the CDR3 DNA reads TGTGCCAGCACCTGGGGGTATGCGGGAGGTCGCGAGCAGTACTTC. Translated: CASTWGYAGGREQYF.

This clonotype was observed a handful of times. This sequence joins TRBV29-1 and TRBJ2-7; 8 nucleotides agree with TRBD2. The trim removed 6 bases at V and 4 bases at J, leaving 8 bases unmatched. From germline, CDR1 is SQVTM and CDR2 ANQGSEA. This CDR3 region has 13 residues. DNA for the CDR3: TGCAGCGTCGTTTTGGCGGGAGGTTACGAGCAGTACTTC. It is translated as CSVVLAGGYEQYF.

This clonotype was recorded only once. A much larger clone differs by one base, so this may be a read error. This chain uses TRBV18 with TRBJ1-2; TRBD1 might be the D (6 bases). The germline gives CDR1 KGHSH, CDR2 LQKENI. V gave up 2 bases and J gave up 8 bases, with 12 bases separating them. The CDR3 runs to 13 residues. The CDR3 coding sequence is TGTGCCAGCTCACCAGGGGAAGGGGGAGGCTACACCTTC. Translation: CASSPGEGGGYTF.

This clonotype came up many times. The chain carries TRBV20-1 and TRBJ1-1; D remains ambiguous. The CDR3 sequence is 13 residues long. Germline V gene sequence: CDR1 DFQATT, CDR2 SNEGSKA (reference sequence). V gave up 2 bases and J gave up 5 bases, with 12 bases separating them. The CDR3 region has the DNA TGCAGTGCTAGACGAGGGCGGGATACTGAAGCTTTCTTT. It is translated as CSARRGRDTEAFF.

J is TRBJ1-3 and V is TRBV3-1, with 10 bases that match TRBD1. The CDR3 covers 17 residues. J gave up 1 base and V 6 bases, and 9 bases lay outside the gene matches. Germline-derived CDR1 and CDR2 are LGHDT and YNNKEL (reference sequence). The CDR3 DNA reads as TGTGCCAGCAGAGCGACCGACAGGGGGCTATCTGGAAACACCATATATTTT. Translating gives CASRATDRGLSGNTIYF.

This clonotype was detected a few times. The CDR3: CASSPEGDSGNTIYF. DNA of the CDR3: TGCGCCAGCAGCCCCGAGGGAGACTCTGGAAACACCATATATTTT. The chain uses TRBV5-1 and TRBJ1-3; the D is unclear. The CDR3 loop spans 15 amino acids. The V gene lost 4 bases and the J gene lost 0 bases, with 11 bases spanning the gap. Germline assignment: CDR1 SGHRS and CDR2 YFSETQ. Full variable domain (missing parts from reference TRBV5-1 and TRBJ1-3): KAGVTQTPRYLIKTRGQQVTLSCSPISGHRSVSWYQQTPGQGLQFLFEYFSETQRNKGNFPGRFSGRQFSNSRSEMNVSTLELGDSALYLCASSPEGDSGNTIYFGEGSWLTVV.

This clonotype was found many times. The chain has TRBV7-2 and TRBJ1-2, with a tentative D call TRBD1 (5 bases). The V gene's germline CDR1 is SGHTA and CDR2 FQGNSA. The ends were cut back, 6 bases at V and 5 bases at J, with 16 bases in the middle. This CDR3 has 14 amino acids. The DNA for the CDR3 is TGTGCCAGCAGACCACGGGGGGAGTTGTATGGCTACACCTTC. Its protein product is CASRPRGELYGYTF.

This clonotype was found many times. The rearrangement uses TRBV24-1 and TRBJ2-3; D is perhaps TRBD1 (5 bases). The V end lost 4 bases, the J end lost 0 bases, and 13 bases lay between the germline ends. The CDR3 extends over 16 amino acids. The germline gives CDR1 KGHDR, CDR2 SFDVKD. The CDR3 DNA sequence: TGTGCCACCAGTGACTCCCGCCGGACAAGCACAGATACGCAGTATTTT. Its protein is CATSDSRRTSTDTQYF.

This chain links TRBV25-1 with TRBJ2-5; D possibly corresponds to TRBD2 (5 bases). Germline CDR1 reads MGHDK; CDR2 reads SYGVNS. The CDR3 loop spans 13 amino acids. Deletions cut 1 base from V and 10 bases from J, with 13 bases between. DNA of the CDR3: TGTGCCAGCAGTGAATTTGGGCTGGAGGACCAGTACTTC. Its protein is CASSEFGLEDQYF.

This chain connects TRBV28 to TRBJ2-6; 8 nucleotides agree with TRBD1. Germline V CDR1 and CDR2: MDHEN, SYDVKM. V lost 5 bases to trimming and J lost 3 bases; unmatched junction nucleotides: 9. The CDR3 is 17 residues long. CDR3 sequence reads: CASSLDRVIGGANVLTF. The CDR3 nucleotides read TGTGCCAGCAGTCTGGACAGGGTAATAGGTGGGGCCAACGTCCTGACTTTC.

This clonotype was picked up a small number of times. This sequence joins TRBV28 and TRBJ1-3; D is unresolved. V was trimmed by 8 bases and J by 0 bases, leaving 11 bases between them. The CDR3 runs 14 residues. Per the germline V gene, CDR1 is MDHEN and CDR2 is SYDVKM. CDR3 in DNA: TGTGCCAGCGGCGCAGGCCACTCTGGAAACACCATATATTTT. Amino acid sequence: CASGAGHSGNTIYF.

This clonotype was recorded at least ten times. CDR3 coding DNA: TGTGCCTGGAAAGGGGTGACAGGGACAGATATGAACACTGAAGCTTTCTTT. Translated: CAWKGVTGTDMNTEAFF. The chain employs TRBV30 and TRBJ1-1; 7 nucleotides align to TRBD1. J gave up 0 bases and V 4 bases, and 14 bases lay outside the gene matches. Germline V gene data show CDR1 as GTSNPN and CDR2 as SVGIG (reference sequence). The CDR3 has 17 residues.

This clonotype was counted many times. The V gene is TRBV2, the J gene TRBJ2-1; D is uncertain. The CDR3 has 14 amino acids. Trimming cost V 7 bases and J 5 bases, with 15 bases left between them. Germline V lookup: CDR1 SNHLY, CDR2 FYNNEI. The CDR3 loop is CASIPRALNNEQFF. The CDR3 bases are TGTGCCAGCATTCCAAGAGCGCTAAACAATGAGCAGTTCTTC.

The CDR3 loop reads CASSLGRLAAGGPHCNEQFF. The CDR3, as DNA: TGTGCCAGCAGCTTAGGAAGGTTGGCGGCGGGTGGTCCTCATTGCAATGAGCAGTTCTTC. This rearrangement joins TRBV11-2 to TRBJ2-1; a possible D gene is TRBD2 (5 bases). Germline assignment: CDR1 SGHAT and CDR2 FQNNGV. The CDR3 consists of 20 residues. V was cut by 1 base and J by 6 bases, with 28 bases left in between.

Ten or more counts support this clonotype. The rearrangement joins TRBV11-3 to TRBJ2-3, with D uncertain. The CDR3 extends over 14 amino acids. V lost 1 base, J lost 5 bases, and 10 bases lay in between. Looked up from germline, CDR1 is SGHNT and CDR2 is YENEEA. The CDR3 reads CASSLGRQRDTQYF. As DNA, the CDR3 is TGTGCCAGCAGCTTAGGCCGACAAAGAGATACGCAGTATTTT.